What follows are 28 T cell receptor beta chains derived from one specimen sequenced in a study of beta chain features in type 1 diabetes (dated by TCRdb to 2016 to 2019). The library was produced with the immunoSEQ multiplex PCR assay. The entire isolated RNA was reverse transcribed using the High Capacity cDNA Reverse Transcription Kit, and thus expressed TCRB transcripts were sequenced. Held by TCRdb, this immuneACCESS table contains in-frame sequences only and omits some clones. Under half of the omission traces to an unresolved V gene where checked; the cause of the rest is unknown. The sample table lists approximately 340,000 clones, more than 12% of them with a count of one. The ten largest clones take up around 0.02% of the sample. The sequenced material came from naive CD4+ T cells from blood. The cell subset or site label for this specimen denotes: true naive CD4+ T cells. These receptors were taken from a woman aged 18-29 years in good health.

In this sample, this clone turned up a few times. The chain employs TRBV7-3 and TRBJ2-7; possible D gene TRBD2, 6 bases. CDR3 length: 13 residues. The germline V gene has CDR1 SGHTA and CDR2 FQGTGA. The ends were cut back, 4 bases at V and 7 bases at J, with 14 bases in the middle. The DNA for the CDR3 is TGTGCCAGCAGCTATACGGGACTTGGGGAGCAGTACTTC. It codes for CASSYTGLGEQYF.

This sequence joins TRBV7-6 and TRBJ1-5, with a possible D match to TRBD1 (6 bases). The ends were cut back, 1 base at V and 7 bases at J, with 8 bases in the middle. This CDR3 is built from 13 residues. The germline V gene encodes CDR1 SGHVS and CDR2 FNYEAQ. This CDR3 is CASSLGQGQPQHF. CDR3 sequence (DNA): TGTGCCAGCAGCTTAGGGCAGGGGCAGCCCCAGCATTTT.

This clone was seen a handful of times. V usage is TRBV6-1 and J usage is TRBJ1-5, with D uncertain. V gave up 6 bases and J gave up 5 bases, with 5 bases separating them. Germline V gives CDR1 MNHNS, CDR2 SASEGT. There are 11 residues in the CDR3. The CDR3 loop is CASRHDQPQHF. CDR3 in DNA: TGTGCCAGCAGACACGATCAGCCCCAGCATTTT.

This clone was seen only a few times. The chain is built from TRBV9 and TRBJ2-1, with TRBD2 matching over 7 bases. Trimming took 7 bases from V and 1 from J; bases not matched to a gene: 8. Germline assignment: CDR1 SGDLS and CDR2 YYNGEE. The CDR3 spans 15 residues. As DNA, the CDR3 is TGTGCCAGCGCTAGTAGCGGGCCGTCCTACAATGAGCAGTTCTTC. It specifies CASASSGPSYNEQFF.

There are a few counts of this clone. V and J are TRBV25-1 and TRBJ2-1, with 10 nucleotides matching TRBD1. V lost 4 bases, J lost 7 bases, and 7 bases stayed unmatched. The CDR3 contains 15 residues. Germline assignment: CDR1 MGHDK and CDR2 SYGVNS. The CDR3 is CASSVPGQGSNEQFF. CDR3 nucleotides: TGTGCCAGCAGTGTTCCGGGACAGGGGAGTAATGAGCAGTTCTTC. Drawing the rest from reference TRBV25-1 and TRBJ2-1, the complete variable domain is EADIYQTPRYLVIGTGKKITLECSQTMGHDKMYWYQQDPGMELHLIHYSYGVNSTEKGDLSSESTVSRIRTEHFPLTLESARPSHTSQYLCASSVPGQGSNEQFFGPGTRLTVL.

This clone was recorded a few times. The CDR3 reads CSHSGGDEKLFF. CDR3 sequence (DNA): TGCAGCCATTCCGGGGGAGACGAAAAACTGTTTTTT. The chain carries TRBV29-1 and TRBJ1-4; maybe TRBD1 (5 bases). Trimming left V 8 bases short and J 8 bases short, with 15 bases between. Germline V gives CDR1 SQVTM, CDR2 ANQGSEA. This CDR3 region has 12 residues.

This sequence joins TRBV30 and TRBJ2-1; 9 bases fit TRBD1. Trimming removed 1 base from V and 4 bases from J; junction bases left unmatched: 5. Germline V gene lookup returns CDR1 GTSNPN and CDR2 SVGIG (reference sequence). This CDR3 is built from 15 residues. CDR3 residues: CAWSAGQGRYNEQFF. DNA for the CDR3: TGTGCCTGGAGTGCCGGACAGGGGAGATACAATGAGCAGTTCTTC.

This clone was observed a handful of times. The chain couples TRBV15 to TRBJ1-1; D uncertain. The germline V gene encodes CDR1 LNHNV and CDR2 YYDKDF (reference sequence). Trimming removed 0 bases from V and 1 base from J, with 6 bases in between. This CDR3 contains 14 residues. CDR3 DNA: TGTGCCACCAGCAGAGACAGGTGGAACACTGAAGCTTTCTTT. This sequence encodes CATSRDRWNTEAFF.

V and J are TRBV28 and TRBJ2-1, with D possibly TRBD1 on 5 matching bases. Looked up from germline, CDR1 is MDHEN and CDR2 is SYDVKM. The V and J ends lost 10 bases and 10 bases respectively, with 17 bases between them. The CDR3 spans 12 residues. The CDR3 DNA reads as TGTGCCATCAGGGTAAGCCCATTGGAGCAGTTCTTC. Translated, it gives CAIRVSPLEQFF.

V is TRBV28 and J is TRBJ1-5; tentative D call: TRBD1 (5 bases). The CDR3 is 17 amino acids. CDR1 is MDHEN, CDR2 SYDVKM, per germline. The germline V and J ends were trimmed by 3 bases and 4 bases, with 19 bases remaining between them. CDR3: CASSLGRRSGGNQPQHF. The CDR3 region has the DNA TGTGCCAGCAGTTTGGGCAGGAGGTCGGGGGGAAATCAGCCCCAGCATTTT.

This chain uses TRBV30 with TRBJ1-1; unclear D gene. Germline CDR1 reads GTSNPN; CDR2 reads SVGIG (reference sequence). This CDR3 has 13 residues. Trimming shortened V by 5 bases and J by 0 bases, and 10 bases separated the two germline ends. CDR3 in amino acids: CAWFSELNTEAFF. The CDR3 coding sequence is TGTGCCTGGTTTTCGGAGTTGAACACTGAAGCTTTCTTT. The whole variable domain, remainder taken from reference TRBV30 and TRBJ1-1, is SQTIHQWPATLVQPVGSPLSLECTVEGTSNPNLYWYRQAAGRGLQLLFYSVGIGQISSEVPQNLSASRPQDRQFILSSKKLLLSDSGFYLCAWFSELNTEAFFGQGTRLTVV.

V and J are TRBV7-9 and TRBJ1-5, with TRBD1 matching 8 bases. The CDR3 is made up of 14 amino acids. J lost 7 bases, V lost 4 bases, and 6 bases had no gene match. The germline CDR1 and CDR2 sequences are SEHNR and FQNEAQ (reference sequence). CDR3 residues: CASSSGGRHQPQHF. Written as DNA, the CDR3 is TGTGCCAGCAGCTCAGGGGGCAGGCACCAGCCCCAGCATTTT.

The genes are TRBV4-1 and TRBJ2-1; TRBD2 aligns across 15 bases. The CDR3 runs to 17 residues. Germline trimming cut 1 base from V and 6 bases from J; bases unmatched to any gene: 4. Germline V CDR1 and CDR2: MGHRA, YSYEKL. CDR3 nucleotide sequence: TGCGCCAGCAGCCAAGCCGGACTAGCGGGAGGGGCCAATGAGCAGTTCTTC. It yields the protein CASSQAGLAGGANEQFF.

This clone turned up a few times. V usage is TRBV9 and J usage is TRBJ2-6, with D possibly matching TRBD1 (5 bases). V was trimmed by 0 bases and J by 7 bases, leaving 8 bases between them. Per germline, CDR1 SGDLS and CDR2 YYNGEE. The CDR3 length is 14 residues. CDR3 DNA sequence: TGTGCCAGCAGCGTAGCAGGGCTAGCCAACGTCCTGACTTTC. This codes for CASSVAGLANVLTF.

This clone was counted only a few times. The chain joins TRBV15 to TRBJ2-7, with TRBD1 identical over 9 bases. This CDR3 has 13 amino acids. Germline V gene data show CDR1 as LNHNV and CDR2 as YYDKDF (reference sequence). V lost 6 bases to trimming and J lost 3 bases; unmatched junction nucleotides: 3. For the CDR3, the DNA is TGTGCCACCAGGGACAGGGGACACTACGAGCAGTACTTC. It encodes CATRDRGHYEQYF.

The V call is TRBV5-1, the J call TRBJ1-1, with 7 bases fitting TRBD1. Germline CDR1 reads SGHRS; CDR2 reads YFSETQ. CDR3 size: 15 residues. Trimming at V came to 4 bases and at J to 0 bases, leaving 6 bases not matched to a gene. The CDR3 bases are TGCGCCAGCAGCCCAAGGGGGCAGATGAACACTGAAGCTTTCTTT. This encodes CASSPRGQMNTEAFF.

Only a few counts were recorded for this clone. Written as DNA, the CDR3 is TGTGCCAGTAGTGTCCCGGGACTAGCGGGCTCGGCCGGGGAGCTGTTTTTT. Translated: CASSVPGLAGSAGELFF. This chain uses TRBV19 with TRBJ2-2, with 12 nucleotides matching TRBD2. The V gene end was trimmed by 5 bases and the J gene end by 6 bases; junction bases not matched to a gene: 10. The CDR3 is 17 amino acids. Per germline, CDR1 LNHDA and CDR2 SQIVND (reference sequence). The variable domain in full, with the rest retrieved from reference TRBV19 and TRBJ2-2, is DGGITQSPKYLFRKEGQNVTLSCEQNLNHDAMYWYRQDPGQGLRLIYYSQIVNDFQKGDIAEGYSVSREKKESFPLTVTSAQKNPTAFYLCASSVPGLAGSAGELFFGEGSRLTVL.

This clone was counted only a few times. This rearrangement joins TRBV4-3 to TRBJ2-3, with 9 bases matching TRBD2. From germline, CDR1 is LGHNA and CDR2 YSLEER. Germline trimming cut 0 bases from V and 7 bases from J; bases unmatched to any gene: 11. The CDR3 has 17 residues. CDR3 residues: CASSQDLPSGTVYTQYF. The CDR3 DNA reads TGCGCCAGCAGCCAAGATCTGCCTAGCGGGACGGTATATACGCAGTATTTT.

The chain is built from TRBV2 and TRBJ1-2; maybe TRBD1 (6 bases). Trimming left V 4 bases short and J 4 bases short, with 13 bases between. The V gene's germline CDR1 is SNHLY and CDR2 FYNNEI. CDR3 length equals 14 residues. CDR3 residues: CASSARTEAYGYTF. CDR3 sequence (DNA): TGTGCCAGCAGTGCTAGGACAGAAGCCTATGGCTACACCTTC. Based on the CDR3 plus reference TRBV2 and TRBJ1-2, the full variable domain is EPEVTQTPSHQVTQMGQEVILRCVPISNHLYFYWYRQILGQKVEFLVSFYNNEISEKSEIFDDQFSVERPDGSNFTLKIRSTKLEDSAMYFCASSARTEAYGYTFGSGTRLTVV.

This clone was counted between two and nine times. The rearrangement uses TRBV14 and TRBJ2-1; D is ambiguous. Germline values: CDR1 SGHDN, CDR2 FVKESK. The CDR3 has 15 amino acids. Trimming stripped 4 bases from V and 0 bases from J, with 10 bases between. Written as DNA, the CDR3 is TGTGCCAGCAGCCCACGCACAGCCTCCTACAATGAGCAGTTCTTC. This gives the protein CASSPRTASYNEQFF.

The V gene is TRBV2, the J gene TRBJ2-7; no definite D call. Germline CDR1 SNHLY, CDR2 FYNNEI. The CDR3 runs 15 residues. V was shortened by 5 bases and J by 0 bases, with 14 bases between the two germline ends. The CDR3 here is CASSSRLQSSYEQYF. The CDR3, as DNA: TGTGCCAGCAGTTCCAGACTCCAAAGCTCCTACGAGCAGTACTTC.

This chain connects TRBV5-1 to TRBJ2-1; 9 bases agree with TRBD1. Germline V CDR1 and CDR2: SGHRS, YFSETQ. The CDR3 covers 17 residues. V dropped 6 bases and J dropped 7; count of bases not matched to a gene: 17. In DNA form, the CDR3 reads TGCGCCAGCAAATACCTTATAACACAGGGGGCCACGAATGAGCAGTTCTTC. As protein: CASKYLITQGATNEQFF.

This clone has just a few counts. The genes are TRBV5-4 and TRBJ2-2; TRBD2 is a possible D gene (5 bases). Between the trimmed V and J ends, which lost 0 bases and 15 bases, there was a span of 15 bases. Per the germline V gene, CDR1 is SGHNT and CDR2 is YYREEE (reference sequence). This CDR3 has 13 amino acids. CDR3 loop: CASSLAVGRDVFF. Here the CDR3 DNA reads TGTGCCAGCAGCTTGGCCGTTGGACGGGATGTGTTTTTT.

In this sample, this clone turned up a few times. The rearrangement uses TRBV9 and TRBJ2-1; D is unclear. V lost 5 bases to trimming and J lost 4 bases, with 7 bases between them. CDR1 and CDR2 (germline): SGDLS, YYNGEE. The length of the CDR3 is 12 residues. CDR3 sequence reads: CASSPTYNEQFF. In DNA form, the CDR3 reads TGTGCCAGCAGTCCTACTTACAATGAGCAGTTCTTC.

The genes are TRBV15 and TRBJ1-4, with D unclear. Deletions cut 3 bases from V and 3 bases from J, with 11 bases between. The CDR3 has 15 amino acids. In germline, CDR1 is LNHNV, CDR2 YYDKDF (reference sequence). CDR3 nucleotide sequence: TGTGCCACCAGCAGGTACCCGGGGTCTAATGAAAAACTGTTTTTT. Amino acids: CATSRYPGSNEKLFF.

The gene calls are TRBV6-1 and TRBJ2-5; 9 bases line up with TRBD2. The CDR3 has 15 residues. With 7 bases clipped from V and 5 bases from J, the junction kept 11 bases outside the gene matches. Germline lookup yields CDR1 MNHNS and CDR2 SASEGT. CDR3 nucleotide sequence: TGTGCCAGCAACCTTAGCGGGAGCGGCCGTGAGACCCAGTACTTC. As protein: CASNLSGSGRETQYF.

The CDR3 bases are TGTGCCAGCAGCGAACCCCTGACAGGAGCCAAAAACATTCAGTACTTC. Its translation is CASSEPLTGAKNIQYF. The gene calls are TRBV11-2 and TRBJ2-4, with a weak D call TRBD1 (6 bases). This CDR3 is built from 16 residues. The germline V and J ends were trimmed by 5 bases and 0 bases, with 14 bases remaining between them. Germline V CDR1 and CDR2: SGHAT, FQNNGV.

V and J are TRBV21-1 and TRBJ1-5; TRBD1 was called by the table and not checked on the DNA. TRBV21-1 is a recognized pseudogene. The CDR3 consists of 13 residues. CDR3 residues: CASQDRWGQPQHF. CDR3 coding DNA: TGTGCCAGTCAGGACAGGTGGGGGCAGCCCCAGCATTTT.